Listed below are T cell receptor beta chains from one sample, sequenced in a study of T cell repertoires in cytomegalovirus infection. Each CDR3 protein gets one entry after TCRdb re-called the reads with MiXCR. The profile covers around 500,000 distinct CDR3 sequences, with 42% appearing a single time and roughly two fifths taken by the ten largest. Their specific antigens are unknown. Specimen: cultured PBMCs, collected from culture after CMV antigen stimulation. These receptors all come from a human donor in good health (CMV status not recorded). Some clones in this sample may be carry-over from other donors' samples. The CDR3 runs from the conserved cysteine through the conserved F or W. D genes are given only for firm matches. Not all rows give a size; the values are once, few, many and, for expanded clones, a class.

d_call | clone_size | j_call | v_call | cdr3_nt | cdr3_aa
TRBD1 | . | TRBJ2-3 | TRBV6-8 | TGTGCCAGCACCGCCGGGACAGGGAGGGTAGATACGCAGTATTTT | CASTAGTGRVDTQYF
. | . | TRBJ1-5 | TRBV19 | TGTGCCAGTAGTCCACAGGGTGTCGGTAGCAATCAGCCCCAGCATTTT | CASSPQGVGSNQPQHF
. | few | TRBJ2-2 | TRBV19 | TGTGCCAGTTTTATTGGCCAAGCGGAAACCGGGGAGCTGTTTTTT | CASFIGQAETGELFF
. | few | TRBJ2-2 | TRBV19 | TGTGCCAGTTGTGAACAACACAGGGCCGGGGAGCTGTTTTTT | CASCEQHRAGELFF
. | . | TRBJ1-2 | TRBV12-3/TRBV12-4 | TGTGCCAACAAAGACCGAGTCCAGCCTAACTATGGCTACACCTTC | CANKDRVQPNYGYTF
. | . | TRBJ2-2 | TRBV11-2 | TGTGCCAGCAGCTTAGGGGCAAACCCCCCCGGGGAGCTGTTTTTT | CASSLGANPPGELFF
. | . | TRBJ1-5 | TRBV6-2/TRBV6-3 | TGTGCCAGCAGTACCACCGGGACATACTATAGCAATCAGCCCCAGCATTTT | CASSTTGTYYSNQPQHF
TRBD1 | once | TRBJ2-7 | TRBV23-1 | TGCGCCAGCAGTCAATCCCGTTCTGACAGGGAAATTTCCTACGAGCAGTACTTC | CASSQSRSDREISYEQYF
TRBD1 | . | TRBJ2-3 | TRBV28 | TGTGCCAGCAGTACCAGGGGGCTGGGCACAGATACGCAGTATTTT | CASSTRGLGTDTQYF
TRBD1 | . | TRBJ2-1 | TRBV11-3 | TGTGCCAGCAGCCCGGACAGGAAAAATGAGCAGTTCTTC | CASSPDRKNEQFF
TRBD2 | few | TRBJ2-7 | TRBV11-2 | TGTGCCAGCAGCTTAGAGTGGGGAGGGTACGAGCAGTACTTC | CASSLEWGGYEQYF
. | . | TRBJ2-1 | TRBV4-1 | TGCGCCAGCAGCCAAGGGCCGAGCTCCTACAATGAGCAGTTCTTC | CASSQGPSSYNEQFF
. | few | TRBJ2-4 | TRBV7-9 | TGTGCCAGCAGCTCCGGAAACATTCAGTACTTC | CASSSGNIQYF
. | once | TRBJ1-5 | TRBV11-2 | TGTGCCAGCAGCCCAGGTCGAGGACAGTCCCTATATCAGCCCCAGCATTTT | CASSPGRGQSLYQPQHF
. | . | TRBJ2-1 | TRBV5-5 | TGTGCCAGCAGCTGGGACCGTTTTCGGCAGTTCTTC | CASSWDRFRQFF
. | once | TRBJ2-2 | TRBV18 | TGTGCCAGCACAGTGTCGGGAGACAACACCGGGGAGCTGTTTTTT | CASTVSGDNTGELFF
. | . | TRBJ1-2 | TRBV13 | TGTGCCAGCAGCTTAGGCCTAAAATTGGCAGGGACTAATGGCTACACCTTC | CASSLGLKLAGTNGYTF
TRBD2 | . | TRBJ2-1 | TRBV29-1 | TGCAGCGTTGATGGACTAGCGGGATACTCGGGAAATGAGCAGTTCTTC | CSVDGLAGYSGNEQFF
TRBD2 | few | TRBJ2-1 | TRBV7-2 | TGTGCCAGCGGTCATGGGGGCTCGGGGGGGGGTGAGCAGTTCTTC | CASGHGGSGGGEQFF
. | few | TRBJ2-2 | TRBV6-6 | TGTGCCAGCAGTTACTCGGAGGGCGCCGGGGAGCTGTTTTTT | CASSYSEGAGELFF
. | few | TRBJ2-7 | TRBV27 | TGTGCCAGCAGTTTGGGTTTTGGCTCCTACGAGCAGTACTTC | CASSLGFGSYEQYF
TRBD1 | once | TRBJ1-5 | TRBV27 | TGTGCCAGCAGTCTTGTTACTTTTGGGACAGGGGCTCAGTATAGCAATCAGCCCCAGCATTTT | CASSLVTFGTGAQYSNQPQHF
. | . | TRBJ2-3 | TRBV25-1 | TGTGCCAGCAGTGAAGGAGGGGCCAGGGATACGCAGTATTTT | CASSEGGARDTQYF
TRBD2 | . | TRBJ2-7 | TRBV20-1 | TGCAGTGCTAGAGACCCTAGCGGGAACCCCTACGAGCAGTACTTC | CSARDPSGNPYEQYF
. | . | TRBJ1-1 | TRBV27 | TGTGCCAGCAGCCGTGGATATTGGGACACTGAAGCTTTCTTT | CASSRGYWDTEAFF
TRBD1 | once | TRBJ1-2 | TRBV6-8 | TGTGCCAGCAGCTTAAGGACAGGGGGCGTCTATGGCTACACCTTC | CASSLRTGGVYGYTF
. | . | TRBJ1-4 | TRBV2 | TGTGCCAGCAGTGTGGTCACAACTAATGAAAAACTGTTTTTT | CASSVVTTNEKLFF
TRBD1 | . | TRBJ2-7 | TRBV12-3/TRBV12-4 | TGTGCCAGCAGTTTCAAGGGGGCGCGAAGAGAACAGCAGTACTTC | CASSFKGARREQQYF